This is a list of T cell receptor beta chains from one sample in a study of tumour-infiltrating T cells in Burkitt lymphoma. The repertoire was sequenced with immunoSEQ multiplex PCR; TCRdb's copy has only in-frame clones and lacks some. The profile covers some 13,000 clones, with over 75% appearing a single time and approximately 1.5% taken by the ten largest. The sequencing sample was made of tumor tissue. These receptor sequences come from a human donor with diffuse large B-cell lymphoma. CDR3s include the opening cysteine and the closing phenylalanine or tryptophan. Each record gives: J gene, CDR3 length, D gene, V gene, clone size, CDR3 DNA, CDR3 protein. A D gene is named only where the DNA matches it firmly. Clone sizes are given selectively: once, few, many, or a class where the clone is expanded.

j_call: TRBJ2-7
cdr3_length: 14
d_call: -
v_call: TRBV11-2
clone_size: -
cdr3_nt: TGTGCCAGCTACCCCGGGCAGGGTCTATACGAGCAGTACTTC
cdr3_aa: CASYPGQGLYEQYF

j_call: TRBJ2-1
cdr3_length: 15
d_call: -
v_call: TRBV7-2
clone_size: -
cdr3_nt: TGTGCCAGCAGCTTAGAGAGAAACCTATACAATGAGCAGTTCTTC
cdr3_aa: CASSLERNLYNEQFF

j_call: TRBJ1-1
cdr3_length: 15
d_call: -
v_call: TRBV18
clone_size: -
cdr3_nt: TGTGCCAGCTGTCCTACCCGACAGGCGGGCACTGAAGCTTTCTTT
cdr3_aa: CASCPTRQAGTEAFF

j_call: TRBJ1-2
cdr3_length: 13
d_call: TRBD1
v_call: TRBV6-5
clone_size: once
cdr3_nt: TGTGCCAGCAGCTCCGGGACAGGGGATGGCTACACCTTC
cdr3_aa: CASSSGTGDGYTF

j_call: TRBJ1-5
cdr3_length: 13
d_call: -
v_call: TRBV11-2
clone_size: -
cdr3_nt: TGTGCCAGCAGCTTTAACCGCAATCAGCCCCAGCATTTT
cdr3_aa: CASSFNRNQPQHF

j_call: TRBJ1-2
cdr3_length: 13
d_call: -
v_call: TRBV29-1
clone_size: -
cdr3_nt: TGCAGCGTTTTTTTCGGACAGCTAGAGGGCTACACCTTC
cdr3_aa: CSVFFGQLEGYTF

j_call: TRBJ1-1
cdr3_length: 16
d_call: -
v_call: TRBV18
clone_size: -
cdr3_nt: TGTGCCAGCTCACCAGCTAATCAGGTTCCGGGTACTGAAGCTTTCTTT
cdr3_aa: CASSPANQVPGTEAFF

j_call: TRBJ1-2
cdr3_length: 15
d_call: -
v_call: TRBV7-2
clone_size: -
cdr3_nt: TGTGCCAGCAGCCCTCAAGGACCGACTAACTATGGCTACACCTTC
cdr3_aa: CASSPQGPTNYGYTF

j_call: TRBJ2-7
cdr3_length: 11
d_call: -
v_call: TRBV19
clone_size: once
cdr3_nt: TGTGCCAGTAGCAGGGCTGGCGAGCAGTACTTC
cdr3_aa: CASSRAGEQYF

j_call: TRBJ2-1
cdr3_length: 16
d_call: TRBD2
v_call: TRBV13
clone_size: -
cdr3_nt: TGTGCCAGCAGCCCCCGGACTAGCGGGGATTACAGTGAGCAGTTCTTC
cdr3_aa: CASSPRTSGDYSEQFF

j_call: TRBJ1-2
cdr3_length: 13
d_call: -
v_call: TRBV6-1
clone_size: once
cdr3_nt: TGTGCCAGCAGCCCCGACAGCAACTATGGCTACACCTTC
cdr3_aa: CASSPDSNYGYTF

j_call: TRBJ1-2
cdr3_length: 13
d_call: TRBD1
v_call: TRBV7-3
clone_size: -
cdr3_nt: TGTGCCAGCAGCTCTGGACAGGGAGGCGGCTACACCTTC
cdr3_aa: CASSSGQGGGYTF

j_call: TRBJ1-1
cdr3_length: 15
d_call: -
v_call: TRBV5-4
clone_size: -
cdr3_nt: TGTGCCAGCAGCTTGCCTCTGGGGACTCAAGCTGAAGCTTTCTTT
cdr3_aa: CASSLPLGTQAEAFF

j_call: TRBJ2-1
cdr3_length: 14
d_call: TRBD2
v_call: TRBV5-4
clone_size: -
cdr3_nt: TGTGCCAGCAGTTCGGGACTAGCATACAATGAGCAGTTCTTC
cdr3_aa: CASSSGLAYNEQFF

j_call: TRBJ2-6
cdr3_length: 15
d_call: -
v_call: TRBV15
clone_size: -
cdr3_nt: TGTGCCACCAGCACGCATTCCTCTGGGGCCAACGTCCTGACTTTC
cdr3_aa: CATSTHSSGANVLTF

j_call: TRBJ1-5
cdr3_length: 15
d_call: -
v_call: TRBV19
clone_size: few
cdr3_nt: TGTGCCAGTAGTATCGTGGGGTTTGGCAATCAGCCCCAGCATTTT
cdr3_aa: CASSIVGFGNQPQHF

j_call: TRBJ2-1
cdr3_length: 15
d_call: TRBD1
v_call: TRBV7-8
clone_size: -
cdr3_nt: TGTGCCAGCAGCCCCCGACAGGGGCAAGGTTTTTCGCAGTTCTTC
cdr3_aa: CASSPRQGQGFSQFF

j_call: TRBJ2-7
cdr3_length: 15
d_call: -
v_call: TRBV5-5
clone_size: -
cdr3_nt: TGTGCCAGCAGCTTGGGCGGTTCAAGCTCCTACGAGCAGTACTTC
cdr3_aa: CASSLGGSSSYEQYF

j_call: TRBJ2-7
cdr3_length: 14
d_call: -
v_call: TRBV13
clone_size: -
cdr3_nt: TGTGCCAGCAGCTTCAGGACGGGCACCTACGAGCAGTACTTC
cdr3_aa: CASSFRTGTYEQYF

j_call: TRBJ2-7
cdr3_length: 13
d_call: -
v_call: TRBV6-6
clone_size: -
cdr3_nt: TGTGCCACTTTGGGCAGGCGGACCTACGAGCAGTACTTC
cdr3_aa: CATLGRRTYEQYF

j_call: TRBJ2-7
cdr3_length: 17
d_call: TRBD2
v_call: TRBV29-1
clone_size: -
cdr3_nt: TGCAGCGTTGAAGTAAGGGGTGGACTAGCGGGGCACTACGAGCAGTACTTC
cdr3_aa: CSVEVRGGLAGHYEQYF